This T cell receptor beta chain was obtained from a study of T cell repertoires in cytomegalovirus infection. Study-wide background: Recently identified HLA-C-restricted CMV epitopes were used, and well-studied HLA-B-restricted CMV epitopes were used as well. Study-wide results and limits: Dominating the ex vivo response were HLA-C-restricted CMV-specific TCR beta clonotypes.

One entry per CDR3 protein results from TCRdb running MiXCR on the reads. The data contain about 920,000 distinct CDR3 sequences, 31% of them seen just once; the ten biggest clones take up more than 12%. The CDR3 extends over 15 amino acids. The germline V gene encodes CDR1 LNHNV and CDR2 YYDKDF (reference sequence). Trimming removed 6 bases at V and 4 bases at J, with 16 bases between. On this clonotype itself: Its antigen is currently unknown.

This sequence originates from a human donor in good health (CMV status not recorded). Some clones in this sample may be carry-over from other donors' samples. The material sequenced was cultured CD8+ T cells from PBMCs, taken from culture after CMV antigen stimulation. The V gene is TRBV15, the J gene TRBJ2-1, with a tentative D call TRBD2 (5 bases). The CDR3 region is CATSDGGGQYNEQFF. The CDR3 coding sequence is TGTGCCACCAGTGACGGTGGAGGCCAATACAATGAGCAGTTCTTC.